This TCR beta chain was captured by sequencing in a study of shared clonotypes between healthy human individuals. Findings and limits, study-wide: Generation of non-shared clonotypes was less probable than generation of clonotypes shared by all four donors.

Template for every sorted-subset replicate PCR totaled roughly 200 ng DNA, 25,000 to 35,000 T cell genomes. Sequencing was performed with immunoSEQ multiplex PCR; in TCRdb, only in-frame clones are kept and a portion is missing. Among 2 million to 2.5 million clones listed, 80% to 95% were seen once. CD4+ cells yielded CD45RA+ naive and CD45RA-negative memory subsets. Trimming took off 3 bases at V and 2 bases at J, with 8 bases between the two ends. This CDR3 has 14 amino acids. The V gene's germline CDR1 is SGDLS and CDR2 YYNGEE. Note on this clone: Its target is unknown.

The clonotype was recovered from a man aged 18 to 30 in good health. Some clones in this sample may be carry-over from other donors' samples. The rearrangement links TRBV9 to TRBJ1-4; a weak D match, TRBD1 (6 bases). The sequencing input was naive CD4+ T cells from PBMCs. This sample's subset: CD45RA+ positively selected. The CDR3 DNA is TGTGCCAGCAGCGCAACAGGGACTAATGAAAAACTGTTTTTT. It yields the protein CASSATGTNEKLFF.